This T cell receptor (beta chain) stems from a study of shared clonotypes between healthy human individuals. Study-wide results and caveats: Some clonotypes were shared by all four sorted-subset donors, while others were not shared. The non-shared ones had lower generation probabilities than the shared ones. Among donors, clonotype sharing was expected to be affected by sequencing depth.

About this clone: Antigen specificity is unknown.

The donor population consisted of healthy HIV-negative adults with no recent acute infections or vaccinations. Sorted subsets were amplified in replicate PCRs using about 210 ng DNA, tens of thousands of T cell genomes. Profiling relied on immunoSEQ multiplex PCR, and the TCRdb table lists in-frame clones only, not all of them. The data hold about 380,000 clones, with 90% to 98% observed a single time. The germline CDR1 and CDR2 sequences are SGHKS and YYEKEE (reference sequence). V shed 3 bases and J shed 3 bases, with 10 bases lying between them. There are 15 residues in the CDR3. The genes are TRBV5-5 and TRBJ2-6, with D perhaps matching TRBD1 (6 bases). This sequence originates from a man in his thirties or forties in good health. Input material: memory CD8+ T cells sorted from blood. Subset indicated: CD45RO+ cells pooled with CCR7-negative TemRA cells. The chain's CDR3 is CASSSIRGGANVLTF. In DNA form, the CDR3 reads TGTGCCAGCAGCTCTATCAGGGGTGGGGCCAACGTCCTGACTTTC.